This is a list of T cell receptor beta chains from one sample in a study of cytomegalovirus exposure and HLA in healthy donors. Assay used: immunoSEQ multiplex PCR; TCRdb lists only in-frame clones, some missing. The sample gives about 160,000 clones, about 80% of which show up once; 1.3% is in the top ten. Sequencing was done on a sample of PBMCs. The receptors were gathered from a man in his thirties or forties in good health and CMV-seronegative. Each CDR3 is given with its conserved first and last residue. The order of the fields is D gene, J gene, V gene, clone size, CDR3 DNA, CDR3 protein. The D gene is left open where the match is weak. The listing skips clone size in some rows; elsewhere it reads once, few, many or a size class.

D: .; J: TRBJ1-5; V: TRBV28; size: .; DNA: TGTGCCAGCGCAGATCAGGGAAGCAATCAGCCCCAGCATTTT; CDR3: CASADQGSNQPQHF
D: .; J: TRBJ2-7; V: TRBV4-2; size: .; DNA: TGTGCCAGCAGCTCCCTCGGCGAGCAGTACTTC; CDR3: CASSSLGEQYF
D: TRBD2; J: TRBJ2-5; V: TRBV10-2; size: .; DNA: TGCGCCAGCACCTTCGGACTAGCGGGGGGGGAAGAGACCCAGTACTTC; CDR3: CASTFGLAGGEETQYF
D: TRBD1; J: TRBJ2-3; V: TRBV7-9; size: .; DNA: TGTGCCAGCAGCTTAAAGGGACAGACACAGAGCACAGATACGCAGTATTTT; CDR3: CASSLKGQTQSTDTQYF
D: .; J: TRBJ2-5; V: TRBV7-9; size: .; DNA: TGTGCCAGCAGGTGGGGGGTGCAAGAGACCCAGTACTTC; CDR3: CASRWGVQETQYF
D: TRBD1; J: TRBJ1-5; V: TRBV25-1; size: once; DNA: TGTGCCAGCAGTGACTATTCCGGGACAGGGGACAATCAGCCCCAGCATTTT; CDR3: CASSDYSGTGDNQPQHF
D: .; J: TRBJ2-7; V: TRBV5-1; size: .; DNA: TGCGCCAGCAGCTTTCTAGCGTACGCCTACGAGCAGTACTTC; CDR3: CASSFLAYAYEQYF
D: TRBD2; J: TRBJ2-7; V: TRBV10-2; size: .; DNA: TGCGCCAGCACTAGCGGGGGGGCCTACGAGCAGTACTTC; CDR3: CASTSGGAYEQYF
D: TRBD1; J: TRBJ2-2; V: TRBV7-2; size: .; DNA: TGTGCCAGCAGCCGCACGGGACAGACGTCCGGGGAGCTGTTTTTT; CDR3: CASSRTGQTSGELFF
D: TRBD1; J: TRBJ1-2; V: TRBV18; size: .; DNA: TGTGCCAGCTCACCGATTGAGACAGGGTCTGTCGGCTACACCTTC; CDR3: CASSPIETGSVGYTF
D: .; J: TRBJ1-4; V: TRBV7-9; size: .; DNA: TGTGCCAGCAGCTTAGCCGCGGGGGTAACTAATGAAAAACTGTTTTTT; CDR3: CASSLAAGVTNEKLFF
D: TRBD2; J: TRBJ2-3; V: TRBV28; size: .; DNA: TGTGCCAGCAGTCGGGGCCTAGCGGGAGGAGAAGATACGCAGTATTTT; CDR3: CASSRGLAGGEDTQYF
D: .; J: TRBJ2-7; V: TRBV4-1; size: .; DNA: TGCGCCAGCAGCCAAGACCCCCCAGGGGTGGGCGCCTACGAGCAGTACTTC; CDR3: CASSQDPPGVGAYEQYF
D: .; J: TRBJ1-6; V: TRBV5-1; size: .; DNA: TGCGCCAGCAGCTTGGCCGGAGACCAAAATTCACCCCTCCACTTT; CDR3: CASSLAGDQNSPLHF
D: TRBD1; J: TRBJ2-7; V: TRBV2; size: .; DNA: TGTGCCAGCAGTGAAAGATTGACAGGGGGTGAGCAGTACTTC; CDR3: CASSERLTGGEQYF
D: TRBD2; J: TRBJ2-7; V: TRBV7-9; size: .; DNA: TGTGCCAGCAGTTTCATGAGCGGGGGTCCTACCTACGAGCAGTACTTC; CDR3: CASSFMSGGPTYEQYF
D: .; J: TRBJ2-7; V: TRBV19; size: .; DNA: TGTGCCAGTAGGATATCAGGGGCATCCTACGAGCAGTACTTC; CDR3: CASRISGASYEQYF
D: TRBD1; J: TRBJ1-1; V: TRBV6-5; size: .; DNA: TGTGCCAGCAACAGGGGATTAGGCCGGGACACTGAAGCTTTCTTT; CDR3: CASNRGLGRDTEAFF
D: .; J: TRBJ1-4; V: TRBV4-1; size: few; DNA: TGCGCCAGCAGCCTCAGTATCCAGGGTGAAAAACTGTTTTTT; CDR3: CASSLSIQGEKLFF